This T cell receptor beta chain was profiled in a study of CD8+ T cells in alopecia areata. Described treatment: oral pan-JAK inhibitor, 5-10 mg twice daily. Punch biopsies of lesional scalp, plus peripheral blood, were taken from alopecia areata patients. On this clone: Its target is not known.

Sequencing used cDNA as its template, made by extracting RNA and reverse transcribing it. The assay was immunoSEQ multiplex PCR, and TCRdb's table has in-frame clones only and misses some. The sample includes about 190,000 clones, approximately 56% of them seen just once. Trimming took off 4 bases at V and 8 bases at J, with 16 bases between the two ends. Per the germline V gene, CDR1 is SGHRS and CDR2 is YFSETQ. The CDR3 spans 14 residues. Study-wide points: Among the 100 top clones, expanded CD8+ clones, like scalp clonality, were significantly decreased by tofacitinib. Lesional scalp displayed greater clonality than normal scalp, most notably in alopecia totalis/universalis. On tofacitinib, scalp and blood still held many of the expanded lesional clones.

The chain employs TRBV5-1 and TRBJ2-1, with D possibly being TRBD2 (6 bases). This clonotype was sampled from a human donor with alopecia areata. Specimen: CD4+ T cells sorted from blood, collected at week 4, from a patient treated with tofacitinib. CDR3: CASSRTGTEDEQFF. CDR3 DNA sequence: TGCGCCAGCAGCAGGACCGGGACTGAGGATGAGCAGTTCTTC.